One and the same sample provided the 31 T cell receptor beta chains below, sequenced in a study of cytomegalovirus exposure and HLA in healthy donors. The PCR ran on 60 Vbeta and 13 Jbeta primers. The protocol was immunoSEQ multiplex PCR, while the TCRdb copy is restricted to in-frame clones and leaves out a portion. The table lists 170,000 or so clones, about four fifths of them singletons, with around 7% in the top ten. Sequences were obtained from PBMCs. These receptors were taken from a man aged 30-40 years in good health and CMV-seropositive.

In regard to this clone: In the same sample, other DNA sequences code for this CDR3. The CDR3: CASSQALAGYNEQFF. The CDR3 region has the DNA TGTGCCAGCAGCCAAGCGCTAGCGGGCTACAATGAGCAGTTCTTC. The rearrangement links TRBV14 to TRBJ2-1, with 8 bases aligning to TRBD2. Per germline, CDR1 SGHDN and CDR2 FVKESK. After removal of 1 base from V and 3 bases from J, the junction contained 2 bases not matched to a gene. There are 15 residues in the CDR3.

The chain joins TRBV5-6 to TRBJ1-6; 7 bases fit TRBD1. CDR1 and CDR2 (germline): SGHDT, YYEEEE. With 4 bases clipped from V and 5 bases from J, the junction kept 9 bases outside the gene matches. The CDR3 runs to 16 residues. The CDR3 nucleotides read TGTGCCAGCAGCCCTTATACAGGGGTGGATAATTCACCCCTCCACTTT. The encoded protein is CASSPYTGVDNSPLHF.

This clone was seen once. The rearrangement uses TRBV9 and TRBJ2-2; possible D gene TRBD2, 5 bases. In germline, CDR1 is SGDLS, CDR2 YYNGEE. The length of the CDR3 is 17 residues. V lost 0 bases and J lost 1, with 13 bases in between. CDR3 sequence (DNA): TGTGCCAGCAGCGTAGCTACGGGGTTCATGAACACCGGGGAGCTGTTTTTT. Translation gives CASSVATGFMNTGELFF.

This rearrangement joins TRBV15 to TRBJ1-5; perhaps TRBD1 as D (5 bases). Trimming pared 8 bases from V and 7 bases from J, leaving 15 bases between. This CDR3 is built from 13 residues. Looked up from germline, CDR1 is LNHNV and CDR2 is YYDKDF (reference sequence). This CDR3 reads CATSPTTGQPQHF. The CDR3 coding sequence is TGTGCCACCTCACCCACCACAGGACAGCCCCAGCATTTT.

This chain links TRBV18 with TRBJ2-5, with TRBD2 matching 9 bases. This CDR3 is built from 17 residues. CDR1 is KGHSH and CDR2 is LQKENI in the germline V gene. V lost 2 bases, J lost 1 base, and 8 bases stayed unmatched. CDR3 nucleotides: TGTGCCAGCTCACCAATTGGTCTGACTAGCGGCCAAGAGACCCAGTACTTC. Encoded protein: CASSPIGLTSGQETQYF.

This chain uses TRBV6-1 with TRBJ1-4, with D possibly being TRBD1 (6 bases). Trimming pared 5 bases from V and 8 bases from J, leaving 15 bases between. Looked up from germline, CDR1 is MNHNS and CDR2 is SASEGT. The CDR3 runs 14 residues. Here the CDR3 DNA reads TGTGCCAGCAGTCCGGGACACCAAGGGGAAAAACTGTTTTTT. Translating it yields CASSPGHQGEKLFF.

The chain joins TRBV7-3 to TRBJ1-4, with 8 positions matching TRBD1. V was clipped by 1 base and J by 8 bases; unmatched bases: 18. CDR3 size: 19 residues. The germline V gene has CDR1 SGHTA and CDR2 FQGTGA. The CDR3 DNA follows: TGTGCCAGCAGCTTAAAAGCCCGCAGCGAACAGGGGGTAGGAGAAAAACTGTTTTTT. This gives the protein CASSLKARSEQGVGEKLFF.

The gene calls are TRBV7-9 and TRBJ1-3, with D possibly TRBD1 on 6 matching bases. Trimming stripped 2 bases from V and 4 bases from J, with 12 bases between. This CDR3 has 15 residues. Looked up from germline, CDR1 is SEHNR and CDR2 is FQNEAQ (reference sequence). DNA for the CDR3: TGTGCCAGCAGCTTACAACAGGGAGCGGGAAACACCATATATTTT. This sequence encodes CASSLQQGAGNTIYF.

This clone was detected only a few times. The rearrangement uses TRBV6-6 and TRBJ2-2; no reliable D call. There are 12 residues in the CDR3. In germline, CDR1 is MNHNY, CDR2 SVGAGI (reference sequence). Between the trimmed V and J ends, which lost 9 bases and 0 bases, there was a span of 5 bases. Written as DNA, the CDR3 is TGTGCCAGTATTGCGAACACCGGGGAGCTGTTTTTT. Its protein product is CASIANTGELFF.

This chain connects TRBV29-1 to TRBJ2-5; the match to TRBD1 covers 10 bases. In germline, CDR1 is SQVTM, CDR2 ANQGSEA. Unmatched junction bases numbered 7, after V lost 8 bases and J lost 4 bases. The CDR3 has 13 amino acids. The CDR3 protein is CSLTGTGAETQYF. The CDR3 region has the DNA TGCAGCTTAACCGGGACAGGGGCAGAGACCCAGTACTTC.

This chain uses TRBV7-9 with TRBJ2-7; D possibly corresponds to TRBD2 (6 bases). Deletions cut 5 bases from V and 3 bases from J, with 17 bases between. The CDR3 extends over 15 amino acids. The germline V gene has CDR1 SEHNR and CDR2 FQNEAQ (reference sequence). This CDR3 is CASSPDTPGDYEQYF. CDR3 sequence (DNA): TGTGCCAGCAGCCCCGACACGCCGGGAGACTACGAGCAGTACTTC.

This clone was observed once. The rearrangement links TRBV19 to TRBJ2-7; 10 nucleotides line up with TRBD1. Trimming at V came to 5 bases and at J to 2 bases, leaving 6 bases not matched to a gene. The CDR3 is 15 residues long. Germline V gene lookup returns CDR1 LNHDA and CDR2 SQIVND (reference sequence). The CDR3 DNA reads TGTGCCAGTAGTCTTTCCGGGACAGGGGCCTACGAGCAGTACTTC. Amino acids: CASSLSGTGAYEQYF. The entire variable domain, with the rest obtained from reference TRBV19 and TRBJ2-7, is as follows: DGGITQSPKYLFRKEGQNVTLSCEQNLNHDAMYWYRQDPGQGLRLIYYSQIVNDFQKGDIAEGYSVSREKKESFPLTVTSAQKNPTAFYLCASSLSGTGAYEQYFGPGTRLTVT.

V gene TRBV5-6 combines with J gene TRBJ1-6; a weak D match, TRBD1 (5 bases). The CDR3 consists of 16 residues. Trimming cost V 4 bases and J 7 bases, with 18 bases left between them. Germline-derived CDR1 and CDR2 are SGHDT and YYEEEE. In DNA form, the CDR3 reads TGTGCCAGCAGCCCGCCGACCGGGACTGAAAATTCACCCCTCCACTTT. Its protein is CASSPPTGTENSPLHF.

This sequence joins TRBV27 and TRBJ1-6; 8 bases map to TRBD1. The V and J ends lost 2 bases and 6 bases, in that order; junction bases with no gene match: 0. The CDR3 sequence is 14 residues long. CDR1 and CDR2 from the germline V gene are MNHEY and SMNVEV (reference sequence). CDR3 sequence (DNA): TGTGCCAGCAGTTTAGACAGGGGTAATTCACCCCTCCACTTT. It encodes CASSLDRGNSPLHF.

Many counts were recorded for this clone. This sequence joins TRBV4-1 and TRBJ2-1; 8 bases are a match to TRBD2. The CDR3 consists of 15 residues. CDR1 is MGHRA, CDR2 YSYEKL, per germline. With 4 bases clipped from V and 8 bases from J, the junction kept 10 bases outside the gene matches. Written as DNA, the CDR3 is TGCGCCAGCAGCCTAAAGCGGGAGTCCCGCTATGAGCAGTTCTTC. Protein: CASSLKRESRYEQFF.

The chain carries TRBV5-1 and TRBJ2-2, with 7 bases aligning to TRBD2. V gave up 0 bases and J gave up 0 bases; unmatched junction bases: 5. Germline V gene data show CDR1 as SGHRS and CDR2 as YFSETQ. The CDR3 runs 17 residues. The CDR3 spells CASSLVLAGTNTGELFF. DNA of the CDR3: TGCGCCAGCAGCTTGGTGTTAGCGGGCACGAACACCGGGGAGCTGTTTTTT.

This clone is a singleton in its sample. The rearrangement joins TRBV14 to TRBJ1-4, with a possible D match to TRBD1 (5 bases). The CDR3 has 16 residues. The germline CDR1 and CDR2 sequences are SGHDN and FVKESK. V gave up 0 bases and J gave up 8 bases, with 16 bases separating them. The chain's CDR3 is CASSQDAWGGREKLFF. The CDR3 nucleotides read TGTGCCAGCAGCCAAGATGCCTGGGGGGGACGAGAAAAACTGTTTTTT.

Here the CDR3 DNA reads TGTGCCAGCAGCTTTGTCCCGACAGGGCCCTACGAGCAGTACTTC. Translating it yields CASSFVPTGPYEQYF. This chain connects TRBV12-1 to TRBJ2-7; the table's D gene call, TRBD1, was not cross checked with the DNA. TRBV12-1 is recorded as a pseudogene. This CDR3 contains 15 residues.

V gene TRBV2 combines with J gene TRBJ2-7; D gene unclear. Germline V gives CDR1 SNHLY, CDR2 FYNNEI. Trimming left V 4 bases short and J 0 bases short, with 16 bases between. The CDR3 has 16 residues. CDR3 amino acids: CASSGTLETNSYEQYF. CDR3 bases: TGTGCCAGCAGTGGCACCTTGGAGACGAACTCCTACGAGCAGTACTTC.

The genes are TRBV7-3 and TRBJ2-2, with D unresolved. Between the trimmed V and J ends, which lost 3 bases and 7 bases, there was a span of 9 bases. Germline CDR1 is SGHTA and CDR2 is FQGTGA. The CDR3 extends over 13 amino acids. The CDR3 loop reads CASSFTEHGELFF. The CDR3 coding sequence is TGTGCCAGCAGCTTCACGGAGCACGGGGAGCTGTTTTTT. Supplemented by reference TRBV7-3 and TRBJ2-2, the full variable domain reads GAGVSQTPSNKVTEKGKYVELRCDPISGHTALYWYRQSLGQGPEFLIYFQGTGAADDSGLPNDRFFAVRPEGSVSTLKIQRTERGDSAVYLCASSFTEHGELFFGEGSRLTVL.

The V gene is TRBV6-5, the J gene TRBJ2-7; 12 bases line up with TRBD2. The CDR3 loop spans 14 amino acids. Germline V gene lookup returns CDR1 MNHEY and CDR2 SVGAGI. V was clipped by 4 bases and J by 7 bases; unmatched bases: 5. CDR3 DNA: TGTGCCAGCAGTTCTAGCGGGAGGGCCCGGGAGCAGTACTTC. Protein product: CASSSSGRAREQYF.

The chain carries TRBV5-1 and TRBJ2-3; 9 positions match TRBD1. Germline CDR1 is SGHRS and CDR2 is YFSETQ. The V and J ends lost 4 bases and 5 bases, in that order; junction bases with no gene match: 2. CDR3 length equals 13 residues. This CDR3 is CASSVDRGDTQYF. As DNA, the CDR3 is TGCGCCAGCAGCGTGGACAGGGGAGATACGCAGTATTTT.

This chain connects TRBV19 to TRBJ2-5; unclear D gene. CDR3 length equals 15 residues. CDR1 and CDR2 from the germline V gene are LNHDA and SQIVND (reference sequence). Trimming removed 5 bases from V and 0 bases from J, with 13 bases in between. The CDR3 nucleotides are TGTGCCAGTAGTTCGATGCGGTGGGACCAAGAGACCCAGTACTTC. It encodes CASSSMRWDQETQYF.

This clone was seen just once. The chain carries TRBV2 and TRBJ2-6; D unclear. This CDR3 region has 15 residues. Trimming cost V 4 bases and J 3 bases, with 10 bases left between them. Germline V CDR1 and CDR2: SNHLY, FYNNEI. As DNA, the CDR3 is TGTGCCAGCAGTGTCGACCGACTTGGGGCCAACGTCCTGACTTTC. Translated, it gives CASSVDRLGANVLTF.

J is TRBJ1-2 and V is TRBV2; TRBD1 matches at 7 bases. With 7 bases clipped from V and 0 bases from J, the junction kept 5 bases outside the gene matches. The germline CDR1 and CDR2 sequences are SNHLY and FYNNEI. CDR3 length: 14 amino acids. The CDR3 here is CASKTGLSNYGYTF. DNA of the CDR3: TGTGCCAGCAAGACAGGGTTGTCTAACTATGGCTACACCTTC.

This chain links TRBV19 with TRBJ2-5; 7 nucleotides match TRBD2. The DNA end is more similar to TRBJ2-7, so the J call may be wrong. Germline CDR1 LNHDA, CDR2 SQIVND (reference sequence). The CDR3 contains 14 residues. CDR3 nucleotide sequence: TGTGCCAGTAGTATGAGGACTAGTTTCTACGAGCAGTACTTC. The encoded protein is CASSMRTSFYEQYF.

With regard to this clone: This sample also contains other DNA sequences that code for the same CDR3. This rearrangement joins TRBV30 to TRBJ2-5, with 8 positions matching TRBD2. In germline, CDR1 is GTSNPN, CDR2 SVGIG (reference sequence). The CDR3 is 13 amino acids. The junction had 2 bases not matched to a gene; V was cut back by 1 base and J by 4 bases. The CDR3 nucleotides read TGTGCCTGGAGTGGTCTAGCGGGAGAGACCCAGTACTTC. Encoded protein: CAWSGLAGETQYF.

This clone occurred a few times. The rearrangement joins TRBV11-2 to TRBJ1-6, with 7 nucleotides matching TRBD1. CDR1 and CDR2 from the germline V gene are SGHAT and FQNNGV. This CDR3 region has 14 residues. The V and J ends lost 5 bases and 8 bases, in that order; junction bases with no gene match: 6. CDR3 coding DNA: TGTGCCAGCAGCGCCGACAGGGAGGATTCACCCCTCCACTTT. Residues: CASSADREDSPLHF.

The gene calls are TRBV30 and TRBJ2-3; 8 nucleotides agree with TRBD1. Trimming took 6 bases from V and 3 from J; bases not matched to a gene: 5. CDR1 GTSNPN and CDR2 SVGIG come from the germline V gene (reference sequence). The CDR3 length is 13 residues. Here the CDR3 DNA reads TGTGCCTGCCGACAGGGGTTAACAGATACGCAGTATTTT. This codes for CACRQGLTDTQYF.

This sequence joins TRBV7-7 and TRBJ2-5; 8 bases are a match to TRBD2. The CDR3 totals 15 residues. The germline gives CDR1 SSHAT, CDR2 FNYEAQ (reference sequence). V was pared by 5 bases and J by 5 bases, with 10 bases of the junction left unmatched. The CDR3 region is CASSGPGGAGETQYF. The CDR3 region has the DNA TGTGCCAGCAGCGGTCCCGGGGGGGCCGGGGAGACCCAGTACTTC.

This rearrangement joins TRBV19 to TRBJ2-3; weak D call: TRBD1 (7 bases). The CDR3 length is 13 residues. Germline lookup yields CDR1 LNHDA and CDR2 SQIVND (reference sequence). Deletions cut 4 bases from V and 4 bases from J, with 9 bases between. CDR3 protein: CASSTGGSDTQYF. The CDR3 DNA follows: TGTGCCAGTAGTACAGGGGGGTCAGATACGCAGTATTTT.